The 8 T cell receptor beta chains listed next were all sequenced from one sample in a study of cytomegalovirus exposure and HLA in healthy donors. 13 Jbeta primers and 60 Vbeta primers were used for the PCR. Sequencing was performed with immunoSEQ multiplex PCR; in TCRdb, only in-frame clones are kept and a portion is missing. Found here are approximately 180,000 clones, over 70% of them singletons; the top ten hold approximately 1.5%. The sequenced material came from PBMCs. These receptors were collected from a woman aged 25-40 years in good health and CMV-seropositive.

The chain uses TRBV5-4 and TRBJ1-3, with no clear D. Trimming took off 1 base at V and 0 bases at J, with 8 bases between the two ends. The CDR3 totals 15 residues. Germline V gene data show CDR1 as SGHNT and CDR2 as YYREEE (reference sequence). CDR3 region: CASSLPGYSGNTIYF. CDR3 in DNA: TGTGCCAGCAGCTTGCCAGGATACTCTGGAAACACCATATATTTT.

The J gene is TRBJ1-1, the V gene TRBV19, with D maybe TRBD1 (6 bases). In germline, CDR1 is LNHDA, CDR2 SQIVND (reference sequence). The V end lost 6 bases, the J end lost 3 bases, and 14 bases lay between the germline ends. This CDR3 has 14 amino acids. CDR3 nucleotide sequence: TGTGCCAGTAGGTCACAGGGAAGGGACACTGAAGCTTTCTTT. Translation: CASRSQGRDTEAFF.

The chain combines TRBV21-1 with TRBJ2-6; the table's TRBD2 call for D was not verified on the DNA. TRBV21-1 is deemed a pseudogene. The CDR3 length is 18 residues. The CDR3 reads CASSTSGGAFSGANVLTF. As DNA, the CDR3 is TGTGCCAGCAGCACCAGTGGGGGGGCTTTCTCTGGGGCCAACGTCCTGACTTTC.

The V gene is TRBV9, the J gene TRBJ2-7, with TRBD2 matching 8 bases. Trimming cost V 3 bases and J 5 bases; bases outside gene matches: 10. The CDR3 is made up of 15 amino acids. The germline CDR1 and CDR2 sequences are SGDLS and YYNGEE. CDR3 nucleotide sequence: TGTGCCAGCAGCGCTTCCGGGACTAGGGGAAACGAGCAGTACTTC. It yields the protein CASSASGTRGNEQYF.

The chain uses TRBV7-9 and TRBJ2-1, with 10 positions matching TRBD1. J was trimmed by 7 bases and V by 3 bases; bases with no gene match: 6. This CDR3 is built from 15 residues. Germline lookup yields CDR1 SEHNR and CDR2 FQNEAQ (reference sequence). The CDR3 sequence: CASSFRQGALNEQFF. The CDR3 nucleotides read TGTGCCAGCAGCTTCCGACAGGGGGCGCTGAATGAGCAGTTCTTC.

Details on this clone: An end of the junction does not agree with germline; a read error may underlie this. The genes are TRBV6-5 and TRBJ2-5; 10 bases map to TRBD2. CDR1 and CDR2 from the germline V gene are MNHEY and SVGAGI. The CDR3 covers 14 residues. The CDR3 DNA reads as TGTGCCAGCAGTTACTTACTAGCGGGGTCGACCCCAGACTTC. Protein: CASSYLLAGSTPDF.

This clone was observed a few times. The gene calls are TRBV9 and TRBJ2-1; TRBD2 matches at 9 bases. CDR1 is SGDLS and CDR2 is YYNGEE in the germline V gene. With V trimmed by 7 bases and J by 8 bases, 10 bases remained unmatched. The CDR3 consists of 14 residues. The CDR3 bases are TGTGCCAGCGGGGCGGGAGGGAGTAGGGATGAGCAGTTCTTC. The encoded protein is CASGAGGSRDEQFF.

This clone has just a few counts. The chain uses TRBV11-2 and TRBJ1-4; 8 nucleotides match TRBD1. V shed 5 bases, J shed 0 bases, and the junction held 5 bases outside the gene matches. Germline V lookup: CDR1 SGHAT, CDR2 FQNNGV. The CDR3 sequence is 16 residues long. The CDR3 loop reads CASSRTGTATNEKLFF. In DNA form, the CDR3 reads TGTGCCAGCAGCAGGACAGGGACCGCAACTAATGAAAAACTGTTTTTT.